This TCR beta chain was sequenced in a study of blood T cell repertoires in COVID-19. About the study: COVID-19 samples collected from the United States, Italy and Spain covered acute and convalescent phases. Sources were T cells, B-cell-depleted T cells, or PBMCs; the material itself was cDNA or gDNA.

How the authors handled the data: Reference gene primer amplification gave nucleated cell count estimates. This table comes from immunoSEQ multiplex PCR, and its TCRdb copy is limited to in-frame clones, with some not included. That table is the source of V, J and clone size, and D and trimming were worked out from the DNA. The sample includes tens of thousands of clones, 78% of them seen just once. The sequence was obtained from a human donor in a cohort sampled during active COVID-19. Material for sequencing was peripheral blood.

CDR3 protein: CASSPRLAGGPHTQYF. CDR3 DNA sequence: TGTGCCAGCAGCCCGCGACTAGCGGGAGGGCCTCATACGCAGTATTTT. The rearrangement links TRBV3-1 (or the pseudogene TRBV3-2) to TRBJ2-3; 14 bases are shared with TRBD2. CDR1 and CDR2 from the germline V gene are LGHDT and YNNKEL (reference sequence). This CDR3 region has 16 residues. V was pared by 4 bases and J by 7 bases, with 7 bases of the junction left unmatched.